The clone carrying this T cell receptor beta chain occurred once. Its antigen is currently unknown. This record comes from a study of beta chain features in type 1 diabetes. Notes on the study in general: When Type 1 diabetes patients were examined, their TCRB CDR3s proved moderately but significantly shorter in all four CD4+ subsets.

Reverse transcribing all isolated RNA meant expressed TCRB transcripts were sequenced. Assay: immunoSEQ multiplex PCR; the TCRdb copy retains only in-frame clones and omits some. The data hold 250,000 or so clones, with approximately 13% observed a single time. J lost 5 bases, V lost 3 bases, and 4 bases had no gene match. The CDR3 has 15 amino acids. CDR1 SGHNT and CDR2 YYREEE come from the germline V gene (reference sequence). The source of this sequence is a man aged 30-40 years with type 1 diabetes. The sample consisted of naive CD4+ T cells from blood. The chain recombines TRBV5-4 with TRBJ1-4; 10 bases map to TRBD1. The chain's CDR3 is CASSSPTGGNEKLFF. CDR3 nucleotide sequence: TGTGCCAGCAGCTCCCCGACAGGGGGCAATGAAAAACTGTTTTTT.